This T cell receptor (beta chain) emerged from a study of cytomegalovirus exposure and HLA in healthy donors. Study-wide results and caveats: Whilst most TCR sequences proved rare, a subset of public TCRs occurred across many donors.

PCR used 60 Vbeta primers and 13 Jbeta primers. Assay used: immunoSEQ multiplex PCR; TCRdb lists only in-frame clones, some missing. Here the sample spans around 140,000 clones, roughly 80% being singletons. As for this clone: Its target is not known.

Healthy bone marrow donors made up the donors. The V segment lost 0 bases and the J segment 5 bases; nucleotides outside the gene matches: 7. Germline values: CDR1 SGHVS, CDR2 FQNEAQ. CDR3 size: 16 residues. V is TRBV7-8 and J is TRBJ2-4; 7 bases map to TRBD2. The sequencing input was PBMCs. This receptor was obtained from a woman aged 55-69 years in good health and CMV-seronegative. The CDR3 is CASSLAEVTSQNIQYF. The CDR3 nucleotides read TGTGCCAGCAGCTTAGCGGAGGTGACTAGCCAAAACATTCAGTACTTC.